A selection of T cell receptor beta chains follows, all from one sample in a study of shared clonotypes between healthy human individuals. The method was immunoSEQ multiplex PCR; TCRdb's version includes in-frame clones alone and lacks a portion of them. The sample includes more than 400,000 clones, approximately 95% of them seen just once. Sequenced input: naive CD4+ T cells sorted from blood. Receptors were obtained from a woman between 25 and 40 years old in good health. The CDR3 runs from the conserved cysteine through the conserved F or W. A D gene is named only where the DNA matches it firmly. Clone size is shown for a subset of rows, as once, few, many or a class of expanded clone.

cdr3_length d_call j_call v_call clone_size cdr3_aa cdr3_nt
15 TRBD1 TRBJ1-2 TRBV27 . CASSPRDRGVYGYTF TGTGCCAGCAGTCCCCGGGACAGGGGCGTGTATGGCTACACCTTC
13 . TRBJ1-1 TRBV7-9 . CASRLAVGAEAFF TGTGCCAGCAGACTTGCTGTAGGGGCCGAAGCTTTCTTT
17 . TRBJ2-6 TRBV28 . CASSPPPGNPGANVLTF TGTGCCAGCAGTCCACCCCCAGGGAATCCTGGGGCCAACGTCCTGACTTTC
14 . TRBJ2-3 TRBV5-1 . CASSPGVALDTQYF TGCGCCAGCAGCCCGGGGGTAGCCTTAGATACGCAGTATTTT
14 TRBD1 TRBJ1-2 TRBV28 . CASSPGQGIVGYTF TGTGCCAGCAGCCCGGGACAGGGGATAGTGGGCTACACCTTC
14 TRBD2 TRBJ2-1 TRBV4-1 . CASSQGGRGFEQFF TGCGCCAGCAGCCAAGGCGGGAGGGGGTTTGAGCAGTTCTTC
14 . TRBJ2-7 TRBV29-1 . CSAQPGLNTYEQYF TGCAGCGCGCAACCGGGATTAAATACCTACGAGCAGTACTTC
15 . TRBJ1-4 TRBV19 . CASSSRQALNEKLFF TGTGCCAGTAGCTCGCGGCAGGCGCTAAATGAAAAACTGTTTTTT
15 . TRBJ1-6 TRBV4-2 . CASNDASSYNSPLHF TGTGCCAGCAACGACGCAAGCTCCTATAATTCACCCCTCCACTTT
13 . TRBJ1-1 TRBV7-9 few CASSQQENTEAFF TGTGCCAGCAGCCAACAGGAGAACACTGAAGCTTTCTTT
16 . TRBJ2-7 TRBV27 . CASTYRVGLGSYEQYF TGTGCCAGCACCTACAGGGTAGGACTGGGATCCTACGAGCAGTACTTC
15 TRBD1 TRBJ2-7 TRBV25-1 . CASSAPGTGGFEQYF TGTGCCAGCAGTGCCCCCGGGACAGGGGGGTTCGAGCAGTACTTC
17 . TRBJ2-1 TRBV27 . CASSSGRKRAAVYEQFF TGTGCCAGCAGTTCTGGCCGGAAAAGAGCCGCGGTGTATGAGCAGTTCTTC
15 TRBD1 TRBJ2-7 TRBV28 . CASSPDGQASFEQYF TGTGCCAGCAGCCCCGACGGACAGGCTTCTTTCGAGCAGTACTTC
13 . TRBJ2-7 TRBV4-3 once CASSQLRIGEQYF TGCGCCAGCAGCCAACTCCGGATAGGCGAGCAGTACTTC
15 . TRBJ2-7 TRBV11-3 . CASSLDYGSGYEQYF TGTGCCAGCAGCTTAGATTACGGGAGCGGCTACGAGCAGTACTTC
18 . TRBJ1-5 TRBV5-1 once CASTSTTGGPTSNQPQHF TGCGCCAGCACCTCAACGACGGGGGGACCCACTAGCAATCAGCCCCAGCATTTT
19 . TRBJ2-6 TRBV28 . CASSSTWGLESSGANVLTF TGTGCCAGCAGTTCAACCTGGGGTTTAGAAAGCTCTGGGGCCAACGTCCTGACTTTC
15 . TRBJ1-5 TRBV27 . CASSPGKGSNQPQHF TGTGCCAGCAGCCCAGGGAAAGGGAGCAATCAGCCCCAGCATTTT
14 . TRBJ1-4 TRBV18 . CASSPGTGFEKLFF TGTGCCAGCTCACCGGGGACGGGTTTTGAAAAACTGTTTTTT
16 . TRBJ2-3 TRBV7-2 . CASSPGPLVSTDTQYF TGTGCCAGCAGCCCCGGCCCGCTAGTAAGCACAGATACGCAGTATTTT
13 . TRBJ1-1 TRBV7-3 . CASSFLRNTEAFF TGTGCCAGCAGCTTCCTCCGAAACACTGAAGCTTTCTTT
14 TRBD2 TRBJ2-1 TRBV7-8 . CASSLRTSGNEQFF TGTGCCAGCAGCTTACGGACTAGCGGGAATGAGCAGTTCTTC
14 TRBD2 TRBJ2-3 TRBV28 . CASSLAGGADTQYF TGTGCCAGCAGTCTCGCGGGAGGGGCAGATACGCAGTATTTT
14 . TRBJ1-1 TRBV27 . CASSSGMADTEAFF TGTGCCAGCAGTTCAGGGATGGCGGACACTGAAGCTTTCTTT
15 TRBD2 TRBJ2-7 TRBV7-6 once CASSLVVAGVSEQYF TGTGCCAGCAGCTTAGTAGTAGCGGGAGTGTCCGAGCAGTACTTC
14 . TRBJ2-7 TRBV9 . CASSVGQGVYEQYF TGTGCCAGCAGCGTGGGGCAGGGCGTATACGAGCAGTACTTC
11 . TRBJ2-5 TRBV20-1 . CSAPTEETQYF TGCAGTGCTCCGACCGAAGAGACCCAGTACTTC
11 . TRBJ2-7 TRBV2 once CASSRSYEQYF TGTGCCAGCTCCCGTTCCTACGAGCAGTACTTC
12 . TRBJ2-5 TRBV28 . CASSLGQETQYF TGTGCCAGCAGTTTAGGACAAGAGACCCAGTACTTC
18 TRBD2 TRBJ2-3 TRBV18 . CASSPPGLAGGEADTQYF TGTGCCAGCTCACCGCCGGGACTAGCGGGAGGGGAGGCAGATACGCAGTATTTT
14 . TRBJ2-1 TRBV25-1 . CASSEQGSYNEQFF TGTGCCAGCAGTGAGCAGGGGTCCTACAATGAGCAGTTCTTC
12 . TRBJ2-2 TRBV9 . CASSVTTGELFF TGTGCCAGCAGCGTTACGACCGGGGAGCTGTTTTTT
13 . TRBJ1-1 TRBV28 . CASSFTVQAEAFF TGTGCCAGCAGTTTTACAGTTCAGGCTGAAGCTTTCTTT
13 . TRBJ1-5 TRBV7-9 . CASSLMTGQPQHF TGTGCCAGCAGCTTAATGACGGGTCAGCCCCAGCATTTT
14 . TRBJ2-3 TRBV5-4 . CASSLARSTDTQYF TGTGCCAGCAGCTTGGCCAGGTCCACAGATACGCAGTATTTT
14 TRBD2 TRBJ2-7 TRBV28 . CASSLRPGGYEQYF TGTGCCAGCAGTCTCCGGCCGGGGGGCTACGAGCAGTACTTC
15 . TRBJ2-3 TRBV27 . CASSSAGWGPDTQYF TGTGCCAGCAGTTCCGCGGGGTGGGGTCCGGATACGCAGTATTTT
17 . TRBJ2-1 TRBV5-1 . CASSLGQGRYSNNEQFF TGCGCCAGCAGCTTGGGTCAGGGTCGTTATTCTAACAATGAGCAGTTCTTC
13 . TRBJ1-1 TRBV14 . CASSQDFGGRSIF TGTGCCAGCAGCCAAGATTTCGGGGGCCGGTCAATCTTT
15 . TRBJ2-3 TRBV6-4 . CASSDSDLITDTQYF TGTGCCAGCAGTGACTCGGACCTCATCACAGATACGCAGTATTTT
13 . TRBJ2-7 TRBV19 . CASSPDSTYEQYF TGTGCCAGTAGTCCCGACAGCACCTACGAGCAGTACTTC
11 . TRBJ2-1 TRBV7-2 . CASSPGREQFF TGTGCCAGCAGCCCCGGACGGGAGCAGTTCTTC
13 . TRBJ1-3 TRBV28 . CASMRHAGDTIYF TGTGCCAGCATGCGGCACGCTGGGGACACCATATATTTT
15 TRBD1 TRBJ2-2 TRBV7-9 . CASSSRGKNTGELFF TGTGCCAGCAGCTCCAGGGGGAAGAACACCGGGGAGCTGTTTTTT
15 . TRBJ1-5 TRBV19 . CASSIGRGGNQPQHF TGTGCCAGTAGTATAGGAAGGGGGGGCAATCAGCCCCAGCATTTT
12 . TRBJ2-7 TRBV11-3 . CASSSRVGEQYF TGTGCCAGCAGCTCACGCGTGGGGGAGCAGTACTTC
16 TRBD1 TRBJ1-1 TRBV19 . CASTLSTGGENTEAFF TGTGCCAGTACTCTATCGACAGGGGGGGAAAACACTGAAGCTTTCTTT
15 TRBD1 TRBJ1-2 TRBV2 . CASSANRGAFYGYTF TGTGCCAGCAGCGCTAACAGGGGGGCCTTCTATGGCTACACCTTC
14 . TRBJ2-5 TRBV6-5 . CASSYSGQGETQYF TGTGCCAGCAGTTACTCGGGGCAGGGGGAGACCCAGTACTTC
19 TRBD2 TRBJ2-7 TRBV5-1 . CASSLRELTSGRSTYEQYF TGCGCCAGCAGCCTTAGGGAATTAACTAGCGGGAGGTCTACCTACGAGCAGTACTTC